Listed here are 21 T cell receptor beta chains from one sample, sequenced in a study of high-grade serous ovarian cancer treatment subgroups. Produced via immunoSEQ multiplex PCR; TCRdb's table is partial and in-frame only. In the table there are 1,500 to 2,500 clones, more than 60% of which are singletons. Tumor samples were taken before definitive surgery or chemotherapy. Sequences were obtained from tumor tissue. Receptors were obtained from a human donor with high-grade serous ovarian cancer.

The chain is built from TRBV7-9 and TRBJ2-1, with D possibly being TRBD1 or TRBD2 (5 bases each). CDR1 and CDR2 from the germline V gene are SEHNR and FQNEAQ (reference sequence). This CDR3 has 17 residues. Trimming shortened V by 2 bases and J by 6 bases, and 20 bases separated the two germline ends. DNA of the CDR3: TGTGCCAGCAGCTTATATGAACGAGGGGTTGCATTCAATGAGCAGTTCTTC. It is translated as CASSLYERGVAFNEQFF.

The J gene is TRBJ2-2, the V gene TRBV19; D may be TRBD2 (5 bases). The V end lost 5 bases, the J end lost 5 bases, and 15 bases lay between the germline ends. Germline V CDR1 and CDR2: LNHDA, SQIVND (reference sequence). CDR3 size: 15 residues. The CDR3 sequence: CASSPVLTGTGELFF. The CDR3 nucleotides read TGTGCCAGTAGTCCTGTTCTCACGGGGACCGGGGAGCTGTTTTTT.

The chain couples TRBV2 to TRBJ1-2; D perhaps matches TRBD1 (6 bases). Trimming took 8 bases from V and 8 from J, leaving 18 bases between them. The CDR3 has 13 residues. Germline V gene data show CDR1 as SNHLY and CDR2 as FYNNEI. In DNA form, the CDR3 reads TGTGCCAGCCGGGGGGGGGCTTCGGGAGGCTACACCTTC. Its translation is CASRGGASGGYTF.

V and J are TRBV4-3 and TRBJ2-1; TRBD2 matches 10 bases. Germline V gives CDR1 LGHNA, CDR2 YSLEER. The CDR3 loop spans 16 amino acids. V shed 4 bases and J 0 bases; nucleotides not matched to a gene: 3. Here the CDR3 DNA reads TGCGCCAGCAGCCGGGTAGCGGGGGGCTCCTACAATGAGCAGTTCTTC. The encoded protein is CASSRVAGGSYNEQFF.

A few counts support this clone. The chain combines TRBV12-5 with TRBJ2-5; D unresolved. Trimming removed 1 base from V and 5 bases from J, with 11 bases in between. This CDR3 has 14 amino acids. Germline V lookup: CDR1 LGHNT, CDR2 FRNRAP. CDR3 sequence (DNA): TGTGCTAGTGGTTTGGGCCTGCTGGGGGAGACCCAGTACTTC. Amino acid sequence: CASGLGLLGETQYF. The full variable domain, in which reference TRBV12-5 and TRBJ2-5 provide the parts outside the CDR3, is DARVTQTPRHKVTEMGQEVTMRCQPILGHNTVFWYRQTMMQGLELLAYFRNRAPLDDSGMPKDRFSAEMPDATLATLKIQPSEPRDSAVYFCASGLGLLGETQYFGPGTRLLVL.

The genes are TRBV7-2 and TRBJ1-2; TRBD1 matches 7 bases. The CDR3 is 15 residues long. V was pared by 5 bases and J by 1 base, with 7 bases of the junction left unmatched. CDR1 is SGHTA and CDR2 is FQGNSA in the germline V gene. DNA of the CDR3: TGTGCCAGCAGCGACGTTAGGGGGCATAACTATGGCTACACCTTC. Translation gives CASSDVRGHNYGYTF.

The chain employs TRBV13 and TRBJ2-7; either TRBD1 or TRBD2 may fit D (6 bases each). The germline V and J ends were trimmed by 2 bases and 1 base, with 9 bases remaining between them. This CDR3 comprises 14 residues. Germline CDR1 PRHDT, CDR2 FYEKMQ (reference sequence). The CDR3 DNA reads as TGTGCCAGCAGCTTATGGGGGGCATCCTACGAGCAGTACTTC. This codes for CASSLWGASYEQYF.

This chain joins TRBV10-1 and TRBJ2-5; 11 nucleotides agree with TRBD2. This CDR3 is built from 17 residues. The germline CDR1 and CDR2 sequences are WNHNN and SYGVQD (reference sequence). J lost 4 bases, V lost 7 bases, and 14 bases had no gene match. The CDR3 sequence: CASTPLITSGGRETQYF. The CDR3 bases are TGCGCCAGCACCCCTCTAATAACTAGCGGGGGAAGAGAGACCCAGTACTTC.

The chain employs TRBV6-6 and TRBJ2-3; unclear D gene. V was pared by 4 bases and J by 3 bases, with 11 bases between. CDR3 length: 14 residues. The V gene's germline CDR1 is MNHNY and CDR2 SVGAGI (reference sequence). The CDR3, as DNA: TGTGCCAGCAGTTGGGTCCTAGAAACAGATACGCAGTATTTT. Protein sequence: CASSWVLETDTQYF.

The chain links TRBV27 to TRBJ1-1; 12 bases are a match to TRBD1. V gave up 5 bases and J gave up 0 bases; unmatched junction bases: 7. The germline CDR1 and CDR2 sequences are MNHEY and SMNVEV (reference sequence). The CDR3 loop spans 17 amino acids. CDR3 sequence reads: CASSQGQGAMMNTEAFF. The CDR3 region has the DNA TGTGCCAGCAGTCAGGGACAGGGGGCAATGATGAACACTGAAGCTTTCTTT.

The V call is TRBV9, the J call TRBJ2-5; 8 nucleotides line up with TRBD2. There are 15 residues in the CDR3. V was clipped by 0 bases and J by 6 bases; unmatched bases: 7. Germline CDR1 SGDLS, CDR2 YYNGEE. CDR3 amino acids: CASSVGFGTSKTQYF. The CDR3 nucleotides read TGTGCCAGCAGCGTAGGGTTTGGGACTAGTAAGACCCAGTACTTC.

The chain is built from TRBV30 and TRBJ2-3; 9 bases align to TRBD2. Trimming took 1 base from V and 10 from J; bases not matched to a gene: 3. The CDR3 has 12 amino acids. CDR1 and CDR2 (germline): GTSNPN, SVGIG (reference sequence). CDR3 region: CAWSEAGGPQYF. The CDR3 nucleotides read TGTGCCTGGAGTGAAGCGGGAGGCCCGCAGTATTTT.

In its sample, this clone was seen once. The chain links TRBV9 to TRBJ2-1; TRBD1 matches at 9 bases. The germline V gene encodes CDR1 SGDLS and CDR2 YYNGEE. The CDR3 is 15 amino acids. V was clipped by 7 bases and J by 2 bases; unmatched bases: 7. This CDR3 reads CASGPGQGAYNEQFF. In DNA form, the CDR3 reads TGTGCCAGCGGCCCGGGACAGGGAGCCTACAATGAGCAGTTCTTC. Combining the CDR3 with reference TRBV9 and TRBJ2-1 gives the whole variable domain DSGVTQTPKHLITATGQRVTLRCSPRSGDLSVYWYQQSLDQGLQFLIQYYNGEERAKGNILERFSAQQFPDLHSELNLSSLELGDSALYFCASGPGQGAYNEQFFGPGTRLTVL.

In DNA form, the CDR3 reads TGTGCCAGCTCATCTACCTTGACAGGGGGAGCTGAAGCTTTCTTT. Translating gives CASSSTLTGGAEAFF. The chain joins TRBV18 to TRBJ1-1; TRBD1 matches at 9 bases. Trimming took 5 bases from V and 6 from J; bases not matched to a gene: 10. The CDR3 has 15 amino acids. From germline, CDR1 is KGHSH and CDR2 LQKENI.

This rearrangement joins TRBV2 to TRBJ2-3; D is uncertain. The CDR3 covers 16 residues. Trimming pared 1 base from V and 1 base from J, leaving 12 bases between. Germline V gene lookup returns CDR1 SNHLY and CDR2 FYNNEI. The CDR3 region has the DNA TGTGCCAGCAGTGAAGTGGAAGTTACGGGCACAGATACGCAGTATTTT. The encoded protein is CASSEVEVTGTDTQYF. Supplemented by reference TRBV2 and TRBJ2-3, the full variable domain reads EPEVTQTPSHQVTQMGQEVILRCVPISNHLYFYWYRQILGQKVEFLVSFYNNEISEKSEIFDDQFSVERPDGSNFTLKIRSTKLEDSAMYFCASSEVEVTGTDTQYFGPGTRLTVL.

The genes are TRBV11-2 and TRBJ1-5; no clear D. Germline values: CDR1 SGHAT, CDR2 FQNNGV. The CDR3 length is 15 residues. V gave up 0 bases and J gave up 10 bases, with 16 bases separating them. This chain's CDR3 is CASSLESGAAQPQHF. CDR3 in DNA: TGTGCCAGCAGCTTAGAGTCGGGAGCGGCCCAACCCCAGCATTTT.

The chain recombines TRBV27 with TRBJ2-2; D gene unclear. The germline gives CDR1 MNHEY, CDR2 SMNVEV (reference sequence). Trimming shortened V by 6 bases and J by 5 bases, and 13 bases separated the two germline ends. The CDR3 runs to 14 residues. The CDR3 sequence is CASRPNLKTGELFF. In DNA form, the CDR3 reads TGTGCCAGCAGACCCAATCTAAAGACCGGGGAGCTGTTTTTT.

The chain recombines TRBV4-3 with TRBJ2-1; 12 nucleotides align to TRBD2. Germline V lookup: CDR1 LGHNA, CDR2 YSLEER. The CDR3 has 16 residues. V lost 4 bases to trimming and J lost 9 bases; unmatched junction nucleotides: 10. CDR3 coding DNA: TGCGCCAGCAGCCCCAGACTAGCGGGGGTTGTGGGTGAGCAGTTCTTC. Its translation is CASSPRLAGVVGEQFF.

This chain connects TRBV7-3 to TRBJ2-5, with a weak D call TRBD2 (6 bases). Per the germline V gene, CDR1 is SGHTA and CDR2 is FQGTGA. With 5 bases removed from V and 7 bases from J, the gap between germline ends came to 11 bases. This CDR3 spans 12 amino acids. This CDR3 is CASSTAGGTQYF. The CDR3 nucleotides read TGTGCCAGCAGCACCGCCGGGGGGACCCAGTACTTC.

This chain joins TRBV6-5 and TRBJ1-1; D unclear. There are 13 residues in the CDR3. Trimming pared 2 bases from V and 1 base from J, leaving 5 bases between. Germline V gene data show CDR1 as MNHEY and CDR2 as SVGAGI. The CDR3 DNA reads TGTGCCAGCAGTTACGGCAGGAACACTGAAGCTTTCTTT. Its translation: CASSYGRNTEAFF.

This CDR3 reads CSVQDGAGLPTDTQYF. CDR3 DNA: TGCAGCGTCCAAGACGGCGCCGGACTACCCACAGATACGCAGTATTTT. This chain joins TRBV29-1 and TRBJ2-3; tentative D call: TRBD2 (6 bases). V shed 6 bases and J shed 2 bases, with 21 bases lying between them. The CDR3 has 16 amino acids. Germline CDR1 and CDR2: SQVTM and ANQGSEA.